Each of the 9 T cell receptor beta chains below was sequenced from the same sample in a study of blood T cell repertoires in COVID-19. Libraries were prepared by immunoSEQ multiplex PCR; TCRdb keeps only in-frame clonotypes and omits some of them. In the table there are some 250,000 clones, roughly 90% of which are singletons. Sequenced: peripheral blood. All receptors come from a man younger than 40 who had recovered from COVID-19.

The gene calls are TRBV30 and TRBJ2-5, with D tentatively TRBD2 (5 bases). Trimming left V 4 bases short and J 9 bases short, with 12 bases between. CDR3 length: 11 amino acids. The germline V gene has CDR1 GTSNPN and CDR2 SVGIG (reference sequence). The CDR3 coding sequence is TGTGCCTGGACTTGGCTCGGGGCCCAGTACTTC. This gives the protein CAWTWLGAQYF.

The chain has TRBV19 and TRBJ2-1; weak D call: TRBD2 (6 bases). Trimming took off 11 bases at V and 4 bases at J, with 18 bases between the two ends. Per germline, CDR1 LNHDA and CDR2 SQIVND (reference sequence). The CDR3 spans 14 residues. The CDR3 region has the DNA TGTGCCGCCCCCGGGACTTCTTCTTACAATGAGCAGTTCTTC. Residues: CAAPGTSSYNEQFF.

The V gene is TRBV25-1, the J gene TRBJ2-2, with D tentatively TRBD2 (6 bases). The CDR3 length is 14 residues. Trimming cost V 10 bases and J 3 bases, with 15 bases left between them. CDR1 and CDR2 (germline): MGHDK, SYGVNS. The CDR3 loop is CATSGTPDTGELFF. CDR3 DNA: TGTGCCACTTCTGGGACTCCTGACACCGGGGAGCTGTTTTTT.

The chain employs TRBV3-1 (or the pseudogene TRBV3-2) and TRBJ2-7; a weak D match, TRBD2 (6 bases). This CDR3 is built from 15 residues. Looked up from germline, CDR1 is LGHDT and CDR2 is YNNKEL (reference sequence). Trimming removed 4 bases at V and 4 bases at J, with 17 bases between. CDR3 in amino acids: CASSLLALKNYEQYF. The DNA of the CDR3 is TGTGCCAGCAGCCTCCTAGCGCTTAAGAATTACGAGCAGTACTTC.

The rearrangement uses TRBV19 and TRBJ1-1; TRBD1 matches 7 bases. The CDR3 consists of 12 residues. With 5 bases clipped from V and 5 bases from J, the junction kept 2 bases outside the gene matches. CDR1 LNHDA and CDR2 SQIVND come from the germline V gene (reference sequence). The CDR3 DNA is TGTGCCAGTAGTTCCAGGGGGACTGAAGCTTTCTTT. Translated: CASSSRGTEAFF.

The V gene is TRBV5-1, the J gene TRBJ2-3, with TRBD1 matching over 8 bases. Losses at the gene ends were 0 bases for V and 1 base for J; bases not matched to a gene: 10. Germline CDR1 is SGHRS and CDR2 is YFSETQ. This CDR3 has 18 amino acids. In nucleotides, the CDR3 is TGCGCCAGCAGCTTGGGTTGGTCCCCGGGACAGGGCACAGATACGCAGTATTTT. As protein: CASSLGWSPGQGTDTQYF.

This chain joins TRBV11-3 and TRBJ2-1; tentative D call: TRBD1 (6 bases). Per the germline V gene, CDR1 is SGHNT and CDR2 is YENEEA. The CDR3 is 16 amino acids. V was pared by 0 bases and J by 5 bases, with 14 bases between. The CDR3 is CASSLEPDRRNNEQFF. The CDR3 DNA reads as TGTGCCAGCAGCTTAGAGCCGGACAGAAGAAACAATGAGCAGTTCTTC.

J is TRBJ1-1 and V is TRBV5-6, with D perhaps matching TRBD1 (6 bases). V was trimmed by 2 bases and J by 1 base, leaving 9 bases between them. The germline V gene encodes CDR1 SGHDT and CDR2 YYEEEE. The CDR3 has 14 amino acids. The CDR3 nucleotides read TGTGCCAGCAGCTTTAACAGGGAGAACACTGAAGCTTTCTTT. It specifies CASSFNRENTEAFF.

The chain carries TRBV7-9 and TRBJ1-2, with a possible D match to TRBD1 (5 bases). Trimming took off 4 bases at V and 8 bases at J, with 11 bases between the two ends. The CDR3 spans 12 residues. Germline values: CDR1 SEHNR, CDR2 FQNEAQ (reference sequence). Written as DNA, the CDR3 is TGTGCCAGCAGCTCGGGGGTGGAAGGCTACACCTTC. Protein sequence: CASSSGVEGYTF.